This T cell receptor beta chain is from a study of post-analysis software for immune sequencing data. General study findings and limits: When patients were compared with controls, roughly five TRBV segments were more frequent, TRBV5-6, TRBV5-1 and TRBV20-1 among them. Significantly decreased normalized Chao1 diversity was recorded for multiple sclerosis patients relative to controls.

On this clonotype itself: Its cognate antigen is unknown.

This CDR3 has 13 amino acids. Looked up from germline, CDR1 is SGHRS and CDR2 is YFSETQ. cDNA libraries for TCR beta contained unique molecular identifiers. T cells numbering roughly 0.9 to 10 million yielded cDNA molecules that totaled roughly 500,000. One entry per CDR3 protein results from TCRdb running MiXCR on the PCR reads. The sample includes about 810,000 distinct CDR3 sequences, around 53% of them seen just once. The sequence was obtained from a girl between 5 and 17 years old with multiple sclerosis. The sequenced sample was blood. The gene calls are TRBV5-1 and TRBJ2-4, with a tentative D call TRBD1 (6 bases). Gene TRBJ2-7 matches the end of the DNA better, so the J call may be wrong. The CDR3 reads CASSLIGGFEQYF. The CDR3 coding sequence is TGCGCCAGCAGCTTGATTGGGGGCTTCGAGCAGTACTTC.